Below are 27 T cell receptor beta chains sequenced from a single sample in a study of blood T cells in healthy people across ages (dated by TCRdb to between 2014 and 2017). Libraries were built with 5' RACE. The sample was run on an Illumina HiSeq 2500. A second roughly 6 to 11 cycle PCR used a sample-barcoded 5' primer and a J-beta primer mix. Through fastp at Q25 and MiXCR, TCRdb rebuilt clones from the public reads, retaining in-frame beta chains. Merged by CDR3 protein, the rows form single entries marked with the most common genes and DNA. For this sample the table gives over 1,500,000 distinct CDR3 sequences, of which less than 50% were detected only once. The ten largest clones take up more than 2% of the sample. Sequencing input: blood. All receptors come from a woman aged 40 to 55 in good health.

This chain connects TRBV4-1 to TRBJ2-1, with 14 bases lining up with TRBD2. The CDR3 runs 15 residues. The V gene end was trimmed by 4 bases and the J gene end by 8 bases; junction bases not matched to a gene: 4. Germline assignment: CDR1 MGHRA and CDR2 YSYEKL. CDR3 loop: CASSRGLAGADEQFF. CDR3 coding DNA: TGCGCCAGCAGCCGGGGACTAGCGGGGGCCGATGAGCAGTTCTTC.

The V call is TRBV29-1, the J call TRBJ2-1; the D is unclear. The CDR3 runs to 13 residues. Trimming cost V 6 bases and J 10 bases, with 19 bases left between them. Germline V gene sequence: CDR1 SQVTM, CDR2 ANQGSEA. CDR3 protein: CSVAQTQSSEQFF. The DNA of the CDR3 is TGCAGCGTAGCGCAGACACAAAGTAGCGAGCAGTTCTTC.

The V and J genes are TRBV24-1 and TRBJ2-1, with D tentatively TRBD2 (6 bases). Looked up from germline, CDR1 is KGHDR and CDR2 is SFDVKD. V lost 2 bases, J lost 0 bases, and 16 bases lay in between. The CDR3 totals 18 residues. The CDR3 loop is CATSDWDFRESSYNEQFF. DNA of the CDR3: TGTGCCACCAGTGATTGGGACTTCAGGGAAAGCTCCTACAATGAGCAGTTCTTC.

This sequence joins TRBV7-3 and TRBJ2-5; TRBD2 aligns across 9 bases. The CDR3 is 15 residues long. CDR1 is SGHTA and CDR2 is FQGTGA in the germline V gene. Trimming removed 2 bases from V and 5 bases from J; junction bases left unmatched: 6. CDR3 in DNA: TGTGCCAGCAGCTTAGCGGGGGGGCAAATGGAGACCCAGTACTTC. It codes for CASSLAGGQMETQYF.

In this sample, this clonotype turned up once. The rearrangement joins TRBV20-1 to TRBJ1-5; 8 bases are a match to TRBD1. The CDR3 totals 17 residues. V gave up 6 bases and J gave up 5 bases; unmatched junction bases: 18. Germline V gene sequence: CDR1 DFQATT, CDR2 SNEGSKA (reference sequence). The CDR3 DNA sequence: TGCAGTGCCACTACAACCGACAGGGGAGGAGGGGATCAGCCCCAGCATTTT. Translating it yields CSATTTDRGGGDQPQHF.

This clonotype was detected only a few times. The rearrangement joins TRBV7-2 to TRBJ2-1, with no clear D. The CDR3 covers 15 residues. With 5 bases removed from V and 6 bases from J, the gap between germline ends came to 17 bases. Per germline, CDR1 SGHTA and CDR2 FQGNSA. CDR3 residues: CASSRPLMTGNEQFF. The CDR3 bases are TGTGCCAGCAGCCGTCCTTTGATGACCGGCAATGAGCAGTTCTTC.

This chain connects TRBV29-1 to TRBJ2-7; TRBD2 aligns across 7 bases. V dropped 4 bases and J dropped 0; count of bases not matched to a gene: 9. Germline CDR1 and CDR2: SQVTM and ANQGSEA. This CDR3 is 15 amino acids long. The CDR3 loop is CSVVKGGGSSYEQYF. CDR3 in DNA: TGCAGCGTTGTTAAGGGCGGGGGTTCCTCCTACGAGCAGTACTTC.

This rearrangement joins TRBV7-2 to TRBJ2-1, with TRBD1 as a possible D gene (6 bases). Trimming removed 5 bases at V and 2 bases at J, with 13 bases between. The CDR3 consists of 15 residues. From germline, CDR1 is SGHTA and CDR2 FQGNSA. This CDR3 reads CASSPQGNTYNEQFF. The CDR3 DNA reads TGTGCCAGCAGCCCACAGGGTAATACCTACAATGAGCAGTTCTTC.

This chain uses TRBV14 with TRBJ1-2, with D perhaps matching TRBD1 (5 bases). Trimming shortened V by 1 base and J by 7 bases, and 10 bases separated the two germline ends. CDR3 length equals 13 residues. Germline V CDR1 and CDR2: SGHDN, FVKESK. The chain's CDR3 is CASSQAGVFGYTF. The DNA of the CDR3 is TGTGCCAGCAGCCAAGCGGGGGTTTTTGGCTACACCTTC.

The V and J genes are TRBV2 and TRBJ2-5; perhaps TRBD2 as D (6 bases). Trimming left V 8 bases short and J 11 bases short, with 24 bases between. CDR1 SNHLY and CDR2 FYNNEI come from the germline V gene. This CDR3 has 14 residues. For the CDR3, the DNA is TGTGCCAGCTTCGGGGACTCCCTTTACAATGAGCAGTACTTC. Its protein product is CASFGDSLYNEQYF.

This clonotype was seen a few times. This chain connects TRBV7-2 to TRBJ2-3; TRBD1 is a possible D gene (6 bases). V lost 8 bases and J lost 0, with 12 bases in between. Germline V lookup: CDR1 SGHTA, CDR2 FQGNSA. This CDR3 contains 14 residues. In DNA, the CDR3 is TGTGCCAGCTCAGTGGGACACAGCACAGATACGCAGTATTTT. It yields the protein CASSVGHSTDTQYF. Full variable domain (outside the CDR3, taken from reference TRBV7-2 and TRBJ2-3): GAGVSQSPSNKVTEKGKDVELRCDPISGHTALYWYRQSLGQGLEFLIYFQGNSAPDKSGLPSDRFSAERTGGSVSTLTIQRTQQEDSAVYLCASSVGHSTDTQYFGPGTRLTVL.

The genes are TRBV7-3 and TRBJ2-1; D remains unclear. Per the germline V gene, CDR1 is SGHTA and CDR2 is FQGTGA. V lost 0 bases to trimming and J lost 2 bases, with 17 bases between them. The CDR3 has 18 residues. In nucleotides, the CDR3 is TGTGCCAGCAGCTTAACGAGGTGTCAAGGGTGCCCCTACAATGAGCAGTTCTTC. Its protein is CASSLTRCQGCPYNEQFF.

Of note for this clonotype: The junction differs from germline at one of its ends, possibly a read error. The V call is TRBV5-1, the J call TRBJ2-5, with a possible D match to TRBD1 (6 bases). Germline CDR1 and CDR2: SGHRS and YFSETQ. The CDR3 sequence is 13 residues long. The CDR3 protein is CTSSQDSQETQYF. Written as DNA, the CDR3 is TGCACCAGCAGCCAGGACAGTCAAGAGACCCAGTACTTC.

This sequence joins TRBV4-3 and TRBJ1-2; TRBD1 aligns across 7 bases. V trimming: 2 bases; J trimming: 1 base; junction bases outside the gene matches: 4. This CDR3 spans 15 amino acids. The V gene's germline CDR1 is LGHNA and CDR2 YSLEER. The CDR3 DNA reads TGCGCCAGCAGCCAACTACAGGGGCGTAACTATGGCTACACCTTC. Amino acid sequence: CASSQLQGRNYGYTF.

The count of this clonotype is one. The chain combines TRBV28 with TRBJ2-7; D gene uncertain. CDR1 and CDR2 from the germline V gene are MDHEN and SYDVKM. V was trimmed by 6 bases and J by 0 bases, leaving 18 bases between them. The CDR3 sequence is 16 residues long. CDR3 sequence: CASSGGDASPSYEQYF. The DNA of the CDR3 is TGTGCCAGCAGCGGCGGCGACGCATCCCCCTCCTACGAGCAGTACTTC.

Worth noting for this clonotype: It may be a read error: a sequence one base away is much more abundant. The J gene is TRBJ2-1, the V gene TRBV2; D uncertain. The CDR3 extends over 14 amino acids. Germline V gene data show CDR1 as SNHLY and CDR2 as FYNNEI. Deletions cut 4 bases from V and 10 bases from J, with 17 bases between. The CDR3 region is CASSGPPYNLEQFF. CDR3 DNA sequence: TGTGCCAGCAGTGGACCTCCGTACAACTTGGAGCAGTTCTTC.

Here the CDR3 reads CASSLAAGANTEAFF. DNA of the CDR3: TGTGCCAGCAGCTTAGCCGCAGGGGCTAACACTGAAGCTTTCTTT. V is TRBV7-9 and J is TRBJ1-1; tentatively, D is TRBD1 (6 bases). In germline, CDR1 is SEHNR, CDR2 FQNEAQ (reference sequence). This CDR3 spans 15 amino acids. The ends were cut back, 0 bases at V and 2 bases at J, with 10 bases in the middle.

The chain has TRBV28 and TRBJ2-3; D may be TRBD1 or TRBD2 (5 bases each). Between the trimmed V and J ends, which lost 2 bases and 6 bases, there was a span of 18 bases. The CDR3 is 16 amino acids. Looked up from germline, CDR1 is MDHEN and CDR2 is SYDVKM. CDR3 sequence: CASSLPGRSITDTQYF. CDR3 DNA sequence: TGTGCCAGCAGTTTACCGGGACGGAGCATAACGGATACGCAGTATTTT.

The J gene is TRBJ1-4, the V gene TRBV27; D is possibly TRBD1 (6 bases). The germline V and J ends were trimmed by 5 bases and 6 bases, with 25 bases remaining between them. Germline values: CDR1 MNHEY, CDR2 SMNVEV (reference sequence). This CDR3 comprises 18 residues. The CDR3 nucleotides read TGTGCCAGCAGTCAGATTCATGGGGGGGCCGGAGTTGATGAAAAACTGTTTTTT. This gives the protein CASSQIHGGAGVDEKLFF. Together with reference TRBV27 and TRBJ1-4, the CDR3 gives the full variable domain: EAQVTQNPRYLITVTGKKLTVTCSQNMNHEYMSWYRQDPGLGLRQIYYSMNVEVTDKGDVPEGYKVSRKEKRNFPLILESPSPNQTSLYFCASSQIHGGAGVDEKLFFGSGTQLSVL.

This chain connects TRBV6-5 to TRBJ2-7, with 10 nucleotides matching TRBD1. CDR1 is MNHEY, CDR2 SVGAGI, per germline. With V trimmed by 5 bases and J by 5 bases, 3 bases remained unmatched. The CDR3 extends over 13 amino acids. This CDR3 reads CASSRDRGNEQYF. The CDR3 coding sequence is TGTGCCAGCAGTCGGGACAGGGGCAACGAGCAGTACTTC.

This clonotype was picked up many times. This chain joins TRBV29-1 and TRBJ2-5; D uncertain. The CDR3 totals 13 residues. V gave up 4 bases and J gave up 5 bases, with 14 bases separating them. Per the germline V gene, CDR1 is SQVTM and CDR2 is ANQGSEA. The CDR3, as DNA: TGCAGCGTTGCGCCTCCCGATGGTGAGACCCAGTACTTC. Its protein product is CSVAPPDGETQYF.

The V gene is TRBV14, the J gene TRBJ2-1, with D perhaps TRBD2 (5 bases). Trimming removed 0 bases from V and 4 bases from J, with 13 bases in between. The length of the CDR3 is 16 residues. Germline lookup yields CDR1 SGHDN and CDR2 FVKESK. The CDR3 protein is CASSQETKTYYNEQFF. The CDR3 nucleotides are TGTGCCAGCAGCCAAGAGACTAAGACGTATTACAATGAGCAGTTCTTC. Drawing the rest from reference TRBV14 and TRBJ2-1, the complete variable domain is EAGVTQFPSHSVIEKGQTVTLRCDPISGHDNLYWYRRVMGKEIKFLLHFVKESKQDESGMPNNRFLAERTGGTYSTLKVQPAELEDSGVYFCASSQETKTYYNEQFFGPGTRLTVL.

As for this clonotype: Without the conserved terminal phenylalanine or tryptophan, this CDR3 likely stems from a read error. The genes are TRBV12-3 or TRBV12-4 and TRBJ2-5, with 8 bases aligning to TRBD2. The CDR3 runs 13 residues. With V trimmed by 3 bases and J by 7 bases, 4 bases remained unmatched. The CDR3 sequence: CASSFGTSGTQYL. In DNA form, the CDR3 reads TGTGCCAGCAGTTTCGGGACTAGTGGGACCCAGTACTTA.

This sequence joins TRBV6-2 or TRBV6-3 and TRBJ2-4; D call uncertain. The CDR3 consists of 11 residues. With 3 bases removed from V and 13 bases from J, the gap between germline ends came to 10 bases. Germline CDR1 and CDR2: MNHEY and SVGEGT. The CDR3 region has the DNA TGTGCCAGCAGTTATGGGTCTAGGCAGTACTTC. This sequence encodes CASSYGSRQYF.

This clonotype showed up just once. Relative to the germline gene, one junction end is altered; a read error may explain this. The chain couples TRBV7-9 to TRBJ2-7; 10 bases match TRBD1. The CDR3 is made up of 15 amino acids. Germline CDR1 reads SEHNR; CDR2 reads FQNEAQ (reference sequence). The CDR3 is CASSRPGQGTYGQYF. The CDR3, as DNA: TGTGCCAGCAGCCGTCCGGGACAGGGGACCTACGGGCAGTACTTC.

The V call is TRBV18, the J call TRBJ2-5; D could derive from TRBD1 or TRBD2 (5 bases each). V lost 6 bases and J 2 bases, leaving 10 bases between the germline ends. The CDR3 has 13 amino acids. From germline, CDR1 is KGHSH and CDR2 LQKENI. The CDR3 DNA sequence: TGTGCCAGCTCGGGTGGGACGCAAGAGACCCAGTACTTC. As protein: CASSGGTQETQYF.

This clonotype was seen a handful of times. V is TRBV20-1 and J is TRBJ2-3; 9 bases are a match to TRBD2. Germline loops: CDR1 DFQATT, CDR2 SNEGSKA (reference sequence). This CDR3 has 13 amino acids. V was clipped by 0 bases and J by 12 bases; unmatched bases: 7. The CDR3 is CSARDRLAGSQYF. In DNA form, the CDR3 reads TGCAGTGCTAGAGATAGGCTAGCGGGGAGCCAGTATTTT.